What follows are 32 T cell receptor beta chains derived from one specimen sequenced in a study of T cell repertoires in cytomegalovirus infection (dated by TCRdb to between 2018 and 2021). Antigens for these TCRs are unknown. In the paper's terms, the treatment or condition label means: in vitro stimulation with specific CMV peptide epitopes to enrich CMV-specific T cells. This sample was sequenced with an Illumina HiSeq 1500. TCRdb cleaned the public reads at Q25 with fastp, built clones with MiXCR and kept in-frame beta chains. Merged by CDR3 protein, the rows form single entries marked with the most common genes and DNA. The sample includes approximately 990,000 distinct CDR3 sequences, with approximately 31% observed a single time. 13% of the sample rests with the top ten. The material sequenced was cultured CD8+ T cells from PBMCs, taken from culture after CMV antigen stimulation. Every receptor here comes from a human donor in good health (CMV status not recorded). Some clones in this sample may be carry-over from other donors' samples.

The chain combines TRBV27 with TRBJ2-3; 9 bases match TRBD2. The CDR3 totals 18 residues. J gave up 2 bases and V 0 bases, and 9 bases lay outside the gene matches. Germline V gene data show CDR1 as MNHEY and CDR2 as SMNVEV (reference sequence). The CDR3 DNA follows: TGTGCCAGCAGTTTATCGTTTAGCGGGGGTTCCTCCACAGATACGCAGTATTTT. Amino acid sequence: CASSLSFSGGSSTDTQYF.

This clonotype was counted at least ten times. This rearrangement joins TRBV4-1 to TRBJ2-5; D is tentatively TRBD1 or TRBD2 (5 bases each). The ends were cut back, 3 bases at V and 3 bases at J, with 11 bases in the middle. This CDR3 is 14 amino acids long. Germline CDR1 reads MGHRA; CDR2 reads YSYEKL. CDR3 coding DNA: TGCGCCAGCAGCCACAGGGACGCCGAAGAGACCCAGTACTTC. This encodes CASSHRDAEETQYF.

This chain links TRBV7-8 with TRBJ2-5; a weak D match, TRBD1 (5 bases). The CDR3 is 15 residues long. V shed 1 base and J shed 3 bases, with 12 bases lying between them. Germline V lookup: CDR1 SGHVS, CDR2 FQNEAQ. CDR3 coding DNA: TGTGCCAGCAGCTTAGGTCGGCAGGGCAAAGAGACCCAGTACTTC. Its protein product is CASSLGRQGKETQYF.

The chain couples TRBV7-6 to TRBJ2-2, with 7 bases lining up with TRBD1. CDR1 SGHVS and CDR2 FNYEAQ come from the germline V gene. The CDR3 loop spans 17 amino acids. Unmatched junction bases numbered 11, after V lost 2 bases and J lost 5 bases. This CDR3 is CASSLPLGDSSTGELFF. The CDR3 nucleotides are TGTGCCAGCAGCTTACCCCTCGGGGACAGTAGTACCGGGGAGCTGTTTTTT. The full variable domain, with the rest looked up from reference TRBV7-6 and TRBJ2-2, is GAGVSQSPRYKVTKRGQDVALRCDPISGHVSLYWYRQALGQGPEFLTYFNYEAQQDKSGLPNDRFSAERPEGSISTLTIQRTEQRDSAMYRCASSLPLGDSSTGELFFGEGSRLTVL.

In this sample, this clonotype turned up once. Just one base apart from a much larger clone, this may be a read error. The chain uses TRBV7-4 and TRBJ2-5, with D unclear. CDR3 size: 11 residues. CDR1 and CDR2 (germline): SGHVT, SQSDAQ. The V and J ends lost 6 bases and 5 bases respectively, with 7 bases between them. The CDR3 DNA follows: TGTGCCAGCAGGGTTTTGGAGACCCAGTACTTC. Translated: CASRVLETQYF. The entire variable domain, with the rest obtained from reference TRBV7-4 and TRBJ2-5, is as follows: GAGVSQSPRYKVAKRGRDVALRCDSISGHVTLYWYRQTLGQGSEVLTYSQSDAQRDKSGRPSGRFSAERPERSVSTLKIQRTEQGDSAVYLCASRVLETQYFGPGTRLLVL.

This clonotype came up a few times. The rearrangement uses TRBV4-1 and TRBJ2-1, with no clear D. The CDR3 is 13 residues long. Germline CDR1 is MGHRA and CDR2 is YSYEKL. The V and J ends lost 3 bases and 7 bases respectively, with 10 bases between them. Here the CDR3 DNA reads TGCGCCAGCAGCCAGACCCTTGGTAATGAGCAGTTCTTC. It is translated as CASSQTLGNEQFF.

The chain uses TRBV9 and TRBJ1-1; D is perhaps TRBD1 (5 bases). There are 15 residues in the CDR3. Germline values: CDR1 SGDLS, CDR2 YYNGEE. V shed 3 bases and J shed 2 bases, with 14 bases lying between them. CDR3 in amino acids: CASSGPGGDNTEAFF. The CDR3 nucleotides read TGTGCCAGCAGCGGTCCTGGGGGGGATAACACTGAAGCTTTCTTT.

The rearrangement uses TRBV4-3 and TRBJ1-3, with TRBD1 matching 9 bases. The ends lost 5 bases at V and 8 bases at J; junction bases unmatched: 10. Germline loops: CDR1 LGHNA, CDR2 YSLEER. This CDR3 is built from 15 residues. This CDR3 is CASSSWTGDRDTIYF. In DNA, the CDR3 is TGCGCCAGCAGCTCTTGGACAGGGGATCGGGACACCATATATTTT.

This chain uses TRBV7-8 with TRBJ1-5; 7 bases align to TRBD1. V was pared by 1 base and J by 5 bases, with 14 bases of the junction left unmatched. The CDR3 has 18 residues. CDR1 SGHVS and CDR2 FQNEAQ come from the germline V gene. CDR3 coding DNA: TGTGCCAGCAGCTTAGGACTTGGACAGCCCCAGGGGGATCAGCCCCAGCATTTT. This encodes CASSLGLGQPQGDQPQHF.

This chain uses TRBV9 with TRBJ2-1, with D perhaps given as TRBD1 or TRBD2 (5 bases each). The CDR3 is 14 amino acids. Germline lookup yields CDR1 SGDLS and CDR2 YYNGEE. Trimming removed 8 bases from V and 8 bases from J, with 20 bases in between. The CDR3 reads CASSPPGRYYEQFF. The CDR3 bases are TGTGCCAGTAGCCCCCCAGGGAGATATTATGAGCAGTTCTTC.

Turning to this clonotype: The junction departs from germline at one end; a sequencing error may be responsible. The chain combines TRBV19 with TRBJ1-1, with 7 bases identical to TRBD1. Germline assignment: CDR1 LNHDA and CDR2 SQIVND (reference sequence). There are 14 residues in the CDR3. The CDR3 bases are TGTGTCAGTAGCGCGGGACAGATAAACACTGAAGCTTTCTTT. This sequence encodes CVSSAGQINTEAFF.

This clonotype was found many times. The rearrangement joins TRBV7-8 to TRBJ1-4, with D possibly matching TRBD1 (6 bases). In germline, CDR1 is SGHVS, CDR2 FQNEAQ. The CDR3 runs 15 residues. V was cut by 4 bases and J by 3 bases, with 12 bases left in between. CDR3 sequence (DNA): TGTGCCAGCAGCTCACAGACAGGAGCTAATGAAAAACTGTTTTTT. As protein: CASSSQTGANEKLFF.

This clonotype has more than one count but fewer than ten. V usage is TRBV4-3 and J usage is TRBJ2-3, with D unclear. The V end was cut by 0 bases, the J end by 4 bases, with 11 bases between. Germline V lookup: CDR1 LGHNA, CDR2 YSLEER. The CDR3 loop spans 15 amino acids. CDR3 nucleotides: TGCGCCAGCAGCCAAGATCCCACAGTCTCAGATACGCAGTATTTT. Its protein is CASSQDPTVSDTQYF.

The chain has TRBV28 and TRBJ1-1; unclear D gene. Germline loops: CDR1 MDHEN, CDR2 SYDVKM. This CDR3 contains 13 residues. The ends were cut back, 6 bases at V and 7 bases at J, with 15 bases in the middle. Written as DNA, the CDR3 is TGTGCCAGCAGCCGCGGGCCTCTCCGTGAAGCTTTCTTT. Translation gives CASSRGPLREAFF.

The rearrangement joins TRBV19 to TRBJ2-4; 8 nucleotides align to TRBD1. J gave up 9 bases and V 8 bases, and 15 bases lay outside the gene matches. The CDR3 contains 15 residues. Germline CDR1 LNHDA, CDR2 SQIVND (reference sequence). CDR3 coding DNA: TGTGCCAGTCAGGTGGCCGGGACAGGCCTTCGCATTCAGTACTTC. It encodes CASQVAGTGLRIQYF. Using reference TRBV19 and TRBJ2-4 for the parts outside the CDR3, the full variable domain is DGGITQSPKYLFRKEGQNVTLSCEQNLNHDAMYWYRQDPGQGLRLIYYSQIVNDFQKGDIAEGYSVSREKKESFPLTVTSAQKNPTAFYLCASQVAGTGLRIQYFGAGTRLSVL.

The chain is built from TRBV19 and TRBJ1-2, with D perhaps TRBD1 (6 bases). The CDR3 runs to 12 residues. Germline CDR1 LNHDA, CDR2 SQIVND (reference sequence). Between the trimmed V and J ends, which lost 3 bases and 8 bases, there was a span of 10 bases. Here the CDR3 reads CASSMGARGYTF. CDR3 nucleotides: TGTGCCAGTAGTATGGGGGCGCGCGGCTACACCTTC.

The rearrangement uses TRBV7-9 and TRBJ1-5, with 12 bases fitting TRBD1. Per germline, CDR1 SEHNR and CDR2 FQNEAQ (reference sequence). This CDR3 contains 17 residues. Trimming removed 5 bases from V and 3 bases from J; junction bases left unmatched: 8. The CDR3 nucleotides read TGTGCCAGCAGCCTTGGGACAGGGGGCCGGGACAATCAGCCCCAGCATTTT. This sequence encodes CASSLGTGGRDNQPQHF.

In this sample, this clonotype turned up a few times. The V call is TRBV10-3, the J call TRBJ1-1, with D uncertain. Germline assignment: CDR1 ENHRY and CDR2 SYGVKD. There are 14 residues in the CDR3. With 2 bases removed from V and 3 bases from J, the gap between germline ends came to 10 bases. CDR3 DNA sequence: TGTGCCATCAGTGAGGGGCAGCTCTACACTGAAGCTTTCTTT. Its translation is CAISEGQLYTEAFF.

This clonotype was detected a few times. This chain connects TRBV6-2 or TRBV6-3 to TRBJ2-3; 12 nucleotides match TRBD2. Germline CDR1 is MNHEY and CDR2 is SVGEGT. The CDR3 totals 18 residues. V gave up 2 bases and J gave up 6 bases; unmatched junction bases: 12. The CDR3 coding sequence is TGTGCCAGCAGTTACGCCGGAAGACTAGCGGGGGATAGGGATACGCAGTATTTT. Residues: CASSYAGRLAGDRDTQYF.

The gene calls are TRBV6-1 and TRBJ1-4; D call uncertain. CDR1 and CDR2 (germline): MNHNS, SASEGT. The CDR3 sequence is 14 residues long. V shed 5 bases and J shed 3 bases, with 10 bases lying between them. For the CDR3, the DNA is TGTGCCAGCAGTACGCCCGGGCCTAATGAAAAACTGTTTTTT. It yields the protein CASSTPGPNEKLFF.

This clonotype was observed many times. The chain links TRBV7-2 to TRBJ2-3; TRBD2 agrees at 9 bases. Germline trimming cut 5 bases from V and 6 bases from J; bases unmatched to any gene: 9. Germline V gene data show CDR1 as SGHTA and CDR2 as FQGNSA. The CDR3 contains 15 residues. In nucleotides, the CDR3 is TGTGCCAGCAGCCCCCTGAGGCGGGGGGGCGATACGCAGTATTTT. Translation gives CASSPLRRGGDTQYF.

This clonotype was seen a few times. V and J are TRBV5-4 and TRBJ1-2, with unresolved D. Germline V CDR1 and CDR2: SGHNT, YYREEE (reference sequence). The length of the CDR3 is 14 residues. V was pared by 1 base and J by 2 bases, with 9 bases between. CDR3: CASSLNMGNYGYTF. In nucleotides, the CDR3 is TGTGCCAGCAGCTTGAATATGGGGAACTATGGCTACACCTTC.

This chain joins TRBV28 and TRBJ2-7; TRBD1 might be the D (6 bases). The germline V gene encodes CDR1 MDHEN and CDR2 SYDVKM. V gave up 5 bases and J gave up 0 bases, with 14 bases separating them. CDR3 length equals 15 residues. The CDR3 sequence: CASSASGRGSYEQYF. The CDR3 region has the DNA TGTGCCAGCAGTGCCTCAGGCAGGGGCTCCTACGAGCAGTACTTC.

Worth noting for this clonotype: One end of the junction varies from germline; a read error may be responsible. This chain connects TRBV7-3 to TRBJ1-1; TRBD1 matches 8 bases. CDR3 length: 13 residues. The germline CDR1 and CDR2 sequences are SGHTA and FQGTGA. The CDR3 nucleotides are TGTGTCAGCACCGGACAGGGAAACACTGAAGCTTTCTTT. Protein: CVSTGQGNTEAFF. Based on the CDR3 plus reference TRBV7-3 and TRBJ1-1, the full variable domain is GAGVSQTPSNKVTEKGKYVELRCDPISGHTALYWYRQSLGQGPEFLIYFQGTGAADDSGLPNDRFFAVRPEGSVSTLKIQRTERGDSAVYLCVSTGQGNTEAFFGQGTRLTVV.

As to this clonotype: Since a much larger clone is just one base distant, this may be a read error. This rearrangement joins TRBV7-9 to TRBJ1-4, with D possibly TRBD1 on 6 matching bases. Trimming stripped 5 bases from V and 5 bases from J, with 18 bases between. Per germline, CDR1 SEHNR and CDR2 FQNEAQ (reference sequence). The length of the CDR3 is 16 residues. CDR3 sequence (DNA): TGTGCCAGCAGCCGTCGAGACAGGACCATAAATGAAAAACTGTTTTTT. It codes for CASSRRDRTINEKLFF.

There are many counts of this clonotype. This sequence joins TRBV7-9 and TRBJ1-5; unclear D gene. The ends were cut back, 5 bases at V and 11 bases at J, with 19 bases in the middle. This CDR3 has 14 amino acids. CDR1 and CDR2 (germline): SEHNR, FQNEAQ (reference sequence). The CDR3: CASSAIMDFGAQHF. As DNA, the CDR3 is TGTGCCAGCAGCGCAATAATGGATTTCGGGGCCCAGCATTTT.

This chain links TRBV20-1 with TRBJ2-1; either TRBD1 or TRBD2 may supply D (6 bases each). Germline lookup yields CDR1 DFQATT and CDR2 SNEGSKA (reference sequence). This CDR3 is built from 14 residues. Between the trimmed V and J ends, which lost 3 bases and 2 bases, there was a span of 11 bases. The DNA of the CDR3 is TGCAGTGCTAGGTCACGGGGGCCCTACAATGAGCAGTTCTTC. This sequence encodes CSARSRGPYNEQFF.

Only a few counts were recorded for this clonotype. The CDR3, as DNA: TGTGCCAGCAGCTTACGCACGGGCCGGGACAGATCGAACACTGAAGCTTTCTTT. Protein: CASSLRTGRDRSNTEAFF. V gene TRBV7-2 combines with J gene TRBJ1-1, with TRBD1 matching 7 bases. V lost 2 bases, J lost 1 base, and 13 bases stayed unmatched. Per the germline V gene, CDR1 is SGHTA and CDR2 is FQGNSA. The CDR3 runs to 18 residues.

This chain uses TRBV7-9 with TRBJ1-3; D is ambiguous. The germline gives CDR1 SEHNR, CDR2 FQNEAQ (reference sequence). With 4 bases removed from V and 0 bases from J, the gap between germline ends came to 10 bases. This CDR3 region has 15 residues. The CDR3 here is CASSSSESSGNTIYF. The CDR3 bases are TGTGCCAGCAGCTCCTCCGAAAGCTCTGGAAACACCATATATTTT.

The chain combines TRBV12-3 or TRBV12-4 with TRBJ1-2; tentatively, D is TRBD1 (5 bases). This CDR3 contains 16 residues. Trimming took 4 bases from V and 3 from J, leaving 18 bases between them. CDR3 in amino acids: CASSSWAGRVDYGYTF. CDR3 sequence (DNA): TGTGCCAGCAGTTCGTGGGCAGGGCGAGTGGACTATGGCTACACCTTC.

Only a few counts were recorded for this clonotype. This rearrangement joins TRBV20-1 to TRBJ2-1; unclear D gene. The germline V gene has CDR1 DFQATT and CDR2 SNEGSKA (reference sequence). Trimming left V 3 bases short and J 7 bases short, with 10 bases between. This CDR3 spans 12 amino acids. The CDR3 reads CSARASRNEQFF. CDR3 DNA sequence: TGCAGTGCTAGGGCCAGTAGGAATGAGCAGTTCTTC.

This chain links TRBV5-5 with TRBJ2-5, with 9 nucleotides matching TRBD2. CDR1 and CDR2 (germline): SGHKS, YYEKEE (reference sequence). Germline trimming cut 3 bases from V and 4 bases from J; bases unmatched to any gene: 16. CDR3 length: 18 amino acids. CDR3 in amino acids: CASSSPLRPSGNGETQYF. The CDR3 coding sequence is TGTGCCAGCAGCTCGCCACTCAGACCTAGCGGGAATGGAGAGACCCAGTACTTC.